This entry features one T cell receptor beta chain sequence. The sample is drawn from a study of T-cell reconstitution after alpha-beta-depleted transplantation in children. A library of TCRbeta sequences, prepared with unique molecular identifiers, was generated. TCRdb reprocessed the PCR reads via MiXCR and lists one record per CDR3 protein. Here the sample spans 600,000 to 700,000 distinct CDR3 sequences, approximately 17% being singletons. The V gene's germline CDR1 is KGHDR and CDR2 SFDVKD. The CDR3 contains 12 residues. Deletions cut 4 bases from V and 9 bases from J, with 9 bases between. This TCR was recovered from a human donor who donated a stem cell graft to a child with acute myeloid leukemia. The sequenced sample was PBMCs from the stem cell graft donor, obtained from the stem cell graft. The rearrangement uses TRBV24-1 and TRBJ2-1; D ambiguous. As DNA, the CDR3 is TGTGCCACCAGTGACTACTATGGTGAGCAGTTCTTC. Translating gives CATSDYYGEQFF.